Below, 14 T cell receptor beta chains from the same sample are listed, as sequenced in a study of post-analysis software for immune sequencing data. Whole-study results and caveats: With TRBV5-6, TRBV5-1 and TRBV20-1 included, 4 to 6 TRBV segments were more frequent in patients than in controls.

For these receptors, no antigen is known. Unique molecular identifiers had been added to the TCR beta cDNA libraries. TCRdb ran MiXCR on the PCR reads and lists one entry per CDR3 protein. The profile shows hundreds of thousands of distinct CDR3 sequences, roughly 58% of them singletons. Sequences were obtained from blood. These receptor sequences come from a girl aged 5 to 17 with multiple sclerosis.

This chain joins TRBV20-1 and TRBJ2-3, with 7 bases fitting TRBD1. CDR1 DFQATT and CDR2 SNEGSKA come from the germline V gene (reference sequence). This CDR3 is 13 amino acids long. The J segment lost 4 bases and the V segment lost 4 bases, leaving 5 bases of the junction unmatched. The CDR3 sequence: CSAKDRAADTQYF. The CDR3 DNA follows: TGCAGTGCTAAAGACAGGGCCGCAGATACGCAGTATTTT.

This clonotype was detected once. In nucleotides, the CDR3 is TGTGCCAGCAGCTCTAATCCGGACGGAAGCAATCAGCCCCAGCATTTT. It translates to CASSSNPDGSNQPQHF. This chain connects TRBV27 to TRBJ1-5; D unclear. The V gene lost 6 bases and the J gene lost 1 base, with 16 bases spanning the gap. The germline V gene encodes CDR1 MNHEY and CDR2 SMNVEV (reference sequence). The CDR3 sequence is 16 residues long.

This clonotype was detected many times. This chain links TRBV12-3 or TRBV12-4 with TRBJ2-3; D is unresolved. CDR3 length: 14 residues. Trimming left V 2 bases short and J 0 bases short, with 6 bases between. CDR3 nucleotide sequence: TGTGCCAGCAGTTTAAGGGATAGCACAGATACGCAGTATTTT. Encoded protein: CASSLRDSTDTQYF.

A few counts support this clonotype. V usage is TRBV11-2 and J usage is TRBJ2-5; no reliable D call. The CDR3 has 13 amino acids. Germline values: CDR1 SGHAT, CDR2 FQNNGV. Trimming removed 6 bases at V and 5 bases at J, with 13 bases between. CDR3: CASSWGIAETQYF. Written as DNA, the CDR3 is TGTGCCAGCAGTTGGGGAATCGCGGAGACCCAGTACTTC. Based on the CDR3 plus reference TRBV11-2 and TRBJ2-5, the full variable domain is EAGVAQSPRYKIIEKRQSVAFWCNPISGHATLYWYQQILGQGPKLLIQFQNNGVVDDSQLPKDRFSAERLKGVDSTLKIQPAKLEDSAVYLCASSWGIAETQYFGPGTRLLVL.

This clonotype was found once. The chain has TRBV20-1 and TRBJ2-1; D is uncertain. The tail of the sequence fits TRBJ2-7 better, so the J call may be wrong. CDR1 is DFQATT, CDR2 SNEGSKA, per germline (reference sequence). This CDR3 has 14 residues. The CDR3 nucleotides are TGCAGTGCTAGAGACGCCAGCTTAAACTACGAGCAGTACTTC. This gives the protein CSARDASLNYEQYF.

The chain couples TRBV20-1 to TRBJ2-7; TRBD2 agrees at 8 bases. V lost 6 bases, J lost 3 bases, and 10 bases stayed unmatched. This CDR3 has 14 residues. Germline lookup yields CDR1 DFQATT and CDR2 SNEGSKA (reference sequence). The CDR3 here is CSASSVAGIYEQYF. CDR3 DNA: TGCAGTGCCAGCTCAGTAGCGGGGATCTACGAGCAGTACTTC.

V gene TRBV2 combines with J gene TRBJ2-7, with 8 bases that match TRBD1. The trim removed 4 bases at V and 7 bases at J, leaving 12 bases unmatched. CDR1 is SNHLY and CDR2 is FYNNEI in the germline V gene. CDR3 length: 15 residues. CDR3 amino acids: CASSAYDRGYREQYF. The CDR3, as DNA: TGTGCCAGCAGTGCCTATGACAGGGGATATCGGGAGCAGTACTTC.

The genes are TRBV6-6 and TRBJ1-1; 11 bases align to TRBD1. Germline V lookup: CDR1 MNHNY, CDR2 SVGAGI (reference sequence). J gave up 5 bases and V 6 bases, and 5 bases lay outside the gene matches. This CDR3 has 14 amino acids. The CDR3 is CASSRGQGGTEAFF. The CDR3 bases are TGTGCCAGCAGCCGGGGACAGGGGGGAACTGAAGCTTTCTTT.

CDR3 sequence: CSARVPFSGVRDYGYTF. For the CDR3, the DNA is TGCAGTGCTAGAGTCCCTTTCTCAGGGGTACGAGACTATGGCTACACCTTC. The chain combines TRBV20-1 with TRBJ1-2; tentatively, D is TRBD1 (6 bases). V shed 1 base and J shed 3 bases, with 21 bases lying between them. The CDR3 loop spans 17 amino acids. Germline V gene sequence: CDR1 DFQATT, CDR2 SNEGSKA (reference sequence).

This clonotype came up a few times. The chain links TRBV6-6 to TRBJ1-1; perhaps TRBD1 as D (6 bases). Per the germline V gene, CDR1 is MNHNY and CDR2 is SVGAGI (reference sequence). The length of the CDR3 is 12 residues. V was cut by 2 bases and J by 12 bases, with 13 bases left in between. The CDR3 here is CASSYGGGETFF. In DNA form, the CDR3 reads TGTGCCAGCAGTTACGGCGGGGGCGAAACTTTCTTT.

This chain connects TRBV6-4 to TRBJ1-2; D ambiguous. Trimming took off 4 bases at V and 0 bases at J, with 12 bases between the two ends. CDR1 and CDR2 (germline): MRHNA, SNTAGT. The length of the CDR3 is 15 residues. The CDR3 is CASSARTSANYGYTF. CDR3 DNA sequence: TGTGCCAGCAGTGCCCGGACCTCGGCTAACTATGGCTACACCTTC.

The CDR3 DNA reads as TGTGCCAGCAGCGGGGGACAGCCTAGCAATCAGCCCCAGCATTTT. Amino acids: CASSGGQPSNQPQHF. This rearrangement joins TRBV12-3 or TRBV12-4 to TRBJ1-5; 7 nucleotides agree with TRBD1. Trimming at V came to 6 bases and at J to 0 bases, leaving 5 bases not matched to a gene. This CDR3 is built from 15 residues.

This chain joins TRBV7-2 and TRBJ1-4; no firm D call. CDR1 and CDR2 from the germline V gene are SGHTA and FQGNSA. Trimming left V 1 base short and J 5 bases short, with 8 bases between. The CDR3 sequence is 14 residues long. CDR3 nucleotides: TGTGCCAGCAGCTTAGTAGGCGGGAATGAAAAACTGTTTTTT. This gives the protein CASSLVGGNEKLFF.

The rearrangement joins TRBV5-1 to TRBJ2-7; D perhaps matches TRBD1 (6 bases). From germline, CDR1 is SGHRS and CDR2 YFSETQ. The CDR3 runs to 14 residues. Trimming took off 7 bases at V and 1 base at J, with 15 bases between the two ends. The CDR3 coding sequence is TGCGCCAGCGGTACAGGGTCTTCATCCTACGAGCAGTACTTC. Its protein product is CASGTGSSSYEQYF.